This T cell receptor beta chain was captured in a study of shared T cell receptors in the human thymus. This CDR3 is built from 16 residues. Germline loops: CDR1 SGHAT, CDR2 FQNNGV. V was pared by 3 bases and J by 5 bases, with 12 bases of the junction left unmatched. Measured with immunoSEQ multiplex PCR; TCRdb has only the in-frame clones, and not every one. The data contain about 710,000 clones, around 87% of them singletons. This clone was seen a single time. The same data also contributed to another study, on human thymus T cells. From that study: The sample donors, healthy Finnish infants, were having corrective surgery for congenital heart defects. Resections from corrective heart surgery provided thymus tissue. V and J genes seemed to be used with bias in thymic and blood repertoires.

This clonotype was obtained from a boy under two years old with a congenital heart defect. The chain recombines TRBV11-2 with TRBJ1-2, with 7 bases matching TRBD1. Input material: thymocytes. CDR3 coding DNA: TGTGCCAGCAGCTTCAGGGGGTCCCACGATAAGTATGGCTACACCTTC. Amino acids: CASSFRGSHDKYGYTF.